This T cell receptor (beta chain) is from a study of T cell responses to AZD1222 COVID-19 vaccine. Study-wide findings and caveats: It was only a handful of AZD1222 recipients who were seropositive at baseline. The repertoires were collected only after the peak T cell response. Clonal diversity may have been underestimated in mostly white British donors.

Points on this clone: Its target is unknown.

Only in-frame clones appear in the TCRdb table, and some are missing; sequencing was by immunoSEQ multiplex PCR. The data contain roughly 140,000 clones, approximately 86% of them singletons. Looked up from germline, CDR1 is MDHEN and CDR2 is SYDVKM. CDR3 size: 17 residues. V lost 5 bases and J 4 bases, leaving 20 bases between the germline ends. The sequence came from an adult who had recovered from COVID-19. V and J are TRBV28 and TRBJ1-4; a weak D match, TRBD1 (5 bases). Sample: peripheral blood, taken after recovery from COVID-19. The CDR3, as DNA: TGTGCCAGCAGTCTCACCTACGACAGTAACTATAATGAAAAACTGTTTTTT. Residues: CASSLTYDSNYNEKLFF.